What follows are 21 T cell receptor beta chains derived from one specimen sequenced in a study of PD-1 blockade in classical Hodgkin lymphoma. Produced via immunoSEQ multiplex PCR; TCRdb's table is partial and in-frame only. The sample gives 10,000 or so clones, under 90% of which show up once; more than 12% is in the top ten. Sample time point: newly diagnosed, previously untreated cHL patient sample. PBMCs, once thawed, yielded CD8+ T cells isolated by magnetic negative selection. The specimen sequenced was CD8+ T cells from blood. These receptors all stem from a human donor with classical Hodgkin lymphoma.

A single count supports this clone. CDR3 nucleotides: TGCGCCAGCAGCCCTTCCGGGACAGGCACAGATACGCAGTATTTT. Its translation is CASSPSGTGTDTQYF. The J gene is TRBJ2-3, the V gene TRBV4-1, with 7 bases lining up with TRBD1. This CDR3 spans 15 amino acids. The trim removed 4 bases at V and 1 base at J, leaving 5 bases unmatched. Germline assignment: CDR1 MGHRA and CDR2 YSYEKL.

This chain links TRBV4-1 with TRBJ1-2; D is ambiguous. Germline CDR1 and CDR2: MGHRA and YSYEKL. There are 14 residues in the CDR3. Trimming cost V 8 bases and J 4 bases, with 17 bases left between them. The DNA of the CDR3 is TGCGCCAGCCTACCCTCAAAGGGAGGCTATGGCTACACCTTC. Its protein product is CASLPSKGGYGYTF.

This clone was counted a few times. The chain employs TRBV2 and TRBJ1-2; the D gene is possibly TRBD1 (5 bases). V gave up 1 base and J gave up 7 bases, with 16 bases separating them. The CDR3 contains 15 residues. Germline CDR1 and CDR2: SNHLY and FYNNEI. The CDR3 spells CASSEVWGGGRGYTF. CDR3 sequence (DNA): TGTGCCAGCAGTGAAGTTTGGGGCGGTGGCCGTGGCTACACCTTC.

The genes are TRBV5-6 and TRBJ1-3; D may be TRBD1 (6 bases). The CDR3 runs 17 residues. Per the germline V gene, CDR1 is SGHDT and CDR2 is YYEEEE. V shed 0 bases and J shed 0 bases, with 13 bases lying between them. CDR3 amino acids: CASSLGLGAFSGNTIYF. CDR3 nucleotides: TGTGCCAGCAGCTTGGGGTTGGGGGCCTTCTCTGGAAACACCATATATTTT. The full variable domain, its missing parts supplied by reference TRBV5-6 and TRBJ1-3, is DAGVTQSPTHLIKTRGQQVTLRCSPKSGHDTVSWYQQALGQGPQFIFQYYEEEERQRGNFPDRFSGHQFPNYSSELNVNALLLGDSALYLCASSLGLGAFSGNTIYFGEGSWLTVV.

This rearrangement joins TRBV13 to TRBJ2-7; 8 bases fit TRBD2. Germline V gives CDR1 PRHDT, CDR2 FYEKMQ (reference sequence). Losses at the gene ends were 3 bases for V and 2 bases for J; bases not matched to a gene: 3. The CDR3 covers 14 residues. CDR3 nucleotides: TGTGCCAGCAGCTTCGGGGGGGCCCCCTACGAGCAGTACTTC. Protein sequence: CASSFGGAPYEQYF.

The chain uses TRBV13 and TRBJ1-3, with 8 bases fitting TRBD1. The CDR3 runs 15 residues. Unmatched junction bases numbered 4, after V lost 6 bases and J lost 0 bases. CDR1 and CDR2 from the germline V gene are PRHDT and FYEKMQ (reference sequence). The DNA for the CDR3 is TGTGCCAGCAGTCGGACAGGGAACTCTGGAAACACCATATATTTT. Protein: CASSRTGNSGNTIYF.

The chain combines TRBV14 with TRBJ2-7; D is ambiguous. The CDR3 loop spans 14 amino acids. The germline V and J ends were trimmed by 1 base and 1 base, with 8 bases remaining between them. Looked up from germline, CDR1 is SGHDN and CDR2 is FVKESK. In nucleotides, the CDR3 is TGTGCCAGCAGCCAAGGCCTGGGGTCCTACGAGCAGTACTTC. Amino acids: CASSQGLGSYEQYF.

V and J are TRBV23-1 and TRBJ2-5; tentative D call: TRBD1 (7 bases). TRBV23-1 is an open reading frame, and its role is uncertain. The germline V and J ends were trimmed by 3 bases and 9 bases, with 14 bases remaining between them. CDR3 length equals 13 residues. This CDR3 reads CASSQEGARSQYF. In nucleotides, the CDR3 is TGCGCCAGCAGTCAGGAGGGGGCAAGGTCCCAGTACTTC.

This clone appeared a single time. The chain carries TRBV4-3 and TRBJ2-7; D call uncertain. The germline V and J ends were trimmed by 4 bases and 0 bases, with 13 bases remaining between them. Germline-derived CDR1 and CDR2 are LGHNA and YSLEER. The CDR3 length is 15 residues. CDR3 protein: CASSRGVGPSYEQYF. Written as DNA, the CDR3 is TGCGCCAGCAGCCGAGGTGTGGGCCCCTCCTACGAGCAGTACTTC.

This clone was seen a few times. The genes are TRBV4-1 and TRBJ1-1; D perhaps matches TRBD1 (5 bases). Germline values: CDR1 MGHRA, CDR2 YSYEKL. Trimming stripped 3 bases from V and 6 bases from J, with 8 bases between. The CDR3 is 12 residues long. The CDR3 loop is CASSHRVSEAFF. CDR3 in DNA: TGCGCCAGCAGCCACAGGGTGTCTGAAGCTTTCTTT.

This rearrangement joins TRBV6-1 to TRBJ1-5; 10 nucleotides align to TRBD1. The CDR3 sequence is 17 residues long. The V gene's germline CDR1 is MNHNS and CDR2 SASEGT. Losses at the gene ends were 4 bases for V and 11 bases for J; bases not matched to a gene: 17. The CDR3 spells CASSVLRDRGPNQAQHF. The CDR3 DNA reads TGTGCCAGCAGTGTACTCCGGGACAGGGGCCCAAATCAAGCCCAGCATTTT.

This sequence joins TRBV13 and TRBJ2-1; 11 bases agree with TRBD2. The V and J ends lost 5 bases and 4 bases, in that order; junction bases with no gene match: 4. The CDR3 spans 15 residues. Germline V gives CDR1 PRHDT, CDR2 FYEKMQ (reference sequence). CDR3 residues: CASSPGLAVYNEQFF. The CDR3 coding sequence is TGTGCCAGCAGCCCGGGACTAGCGGTATACAATGAGCAGTTCTTC.

V and J are TRBV9 and TRBJ1-2; TRBD1 is a possible D gene (5 bases). Per germline, CDR1 SGDLS and CDR2 YYNGEE. The CDR3 runs 17 residues. V dropped 4 bases and J dropped 0 bases, with 19 bases sitting between them. The CDR3 DNA sequence: TGTGCCAGCAGCTTCACGACAGCTCCCGAGGCTAACTATGGCTACACCTTC. As protein: CASSFTTAPEANYGYTF.

The chain combines TRBV20-1 with TRBJ2-1; D is unresolved. Trimming left V 0 bases short and J 7 bases short, with 4 bases between. The CDR3 has 11 residues. Per germline, CDR1 DFQATT and CDR2 SNEGSKA (reference sequence). CDR3 residues: CSARDINEQFF. In DNA form, the CDR3 reads TGCAGTGCTAGAGATATAAATGAGCAGTTCTTC.

The DNA for the CDR3 is TGTGCCAGCAGTGACCCAGGACTGGGACAGGGTCGAACTGGGGAGCAGTTCTTC. Amino acid sequence: CASSDPGLGQGRTGEQFF. The chain combines TRBV25-1 with TRBJ2-1, with TRBD1 identical over 9 bases. Germline CDR1 and CDR2: MGHDK and SYGVNS. V shed 3 bases and J 10 bases; nucleotides not matched to a gene: 19. The CDR3 spans 18 residues.

This sequence joins TRBV4-1 and TRBJ2-2; D possibly matches TRBD1 or TRBD2 (5 bases each). Trimming pared 4 bases from V and 6 bases from J, leaving 9 bases between. This CDR3 is 13 amino acids long. Germline V gene lookup returns CDR1 MGHRA and CDR2 YSYEKL. As DNA, the CDR3 is TGCGCCAGCAGCCCCGGGGCTGCCGGGGAGCTGTTTTTT. Translation: CASSPGAAGELFF.

The chain employs TRBV14 and TRBJ2-7, with unresolved D. Germline V gene lookup returns CDR1 SGHDN and CDR2 FVKESK. Between the trimmed V and J ends, which lost 5 bases and 4 bases, there was a span of 15 bases. The CDR3 contains 14 residues. CDR3 nucleotide sequence: TGTGCCAGCAGCTCATGGGGTTCCGGGTACGAGCAGTACTTC. This gives the protein CASSSWGSGYEQYF.

The CDR3 sequence: CASSWGRDNEQFF. The CDR3 DNA follows: TGTGCCAGCAGTTGGGGGAGAGATAATGAGCAGTTCTTC. This chain connects TRBV27 to TRBJ2-1; possibly TRBD1 or TRBD2 for D (5 bases each). The V end was cut by 4 bases, the J end by 7 bases, with 11 bases between. Germline V gene sequence: CDR1 MNHEY, CDR2 SMNVEV (reference sequence). There are 13 residues in the CDR3.

The V and J genes are TRBV2 and TRBJ1-3; the D is unclear. Germline CDR1 SNHLY, CDR2 FYNNEI. Deletions cut 3 bases from V and 0 bases from J, with 9 bases between. The CDR3 spans 15 residues. The CDR3 reads CASSEMTSSGNTIYF. For the CDR3, the DNA is TGTGCCAGCAGTGAGATGACGAGCTCTGGAAACACCATATATTTT. Drawing the rest from reference TRBV2 and TRBJ1-3, the complete variable domain is EPEVTQTPSHQVTQMGQEVILRCVPISNHLYFYWYRQILGQKVEFLVSFYNNEISEKSEIFDDQFSVERPDGSNFTLKIRSTKLEDSAMYFCASSEMTSSGNTIYFGEGSWLTVV.

The chain couples TRBV11-2 to TRBJ1-1, with TRBD1 as a possible D gene (6 bases). The CDR3 contains 15 residues. The V and J ends lost 0 bases and 9 bases respectively, with 17 bases between them. Germline CDR1 is SGHAT and CDR2 is FQNNGV. CDR3 nucleotides: TGTGCCAGCAGCTTAGAAGGCATGGGCGACAGGAAAGCTTTCTTT. Translating gives CASSLEGMGDRKAFF.

This clone was counted a few times. The gene calls are TRBV6-5 and TRBJ2-5; the D gene is possibly TRBD1 (6 bases). The germline gives CDR1 MNHEY, CDR2 SVGAGI. CDR3 length equals 14 residues. V lost 6 bases, J lost 5 bases, and 16 bases lay in between. Here the CDR3 reads CASRNRVFPETQYF. CDR3 bases: TGTGCCAGCAGGAACAGGGTTTTTCCGGAGACCCAGTACTTC.